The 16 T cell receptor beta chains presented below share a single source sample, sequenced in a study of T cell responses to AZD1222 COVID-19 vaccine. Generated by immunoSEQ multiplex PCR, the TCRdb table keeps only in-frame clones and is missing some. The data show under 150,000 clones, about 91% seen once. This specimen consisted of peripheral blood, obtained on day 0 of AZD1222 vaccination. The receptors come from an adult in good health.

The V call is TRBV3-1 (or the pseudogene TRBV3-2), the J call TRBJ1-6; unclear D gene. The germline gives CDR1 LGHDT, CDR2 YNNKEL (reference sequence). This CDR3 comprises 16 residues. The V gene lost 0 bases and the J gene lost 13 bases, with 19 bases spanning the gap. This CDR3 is CASSQDLTAGSRPLHF. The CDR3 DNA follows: TGTGCCAGCAGCCAAGATTTAACGGCCGGGTCAAGGCCCCTCCACTTT.

The CDR3 DNA follows: TGTGCCACCAGGGAGAACACCATATATTTT. This codes for CATRENTIYF. The chain couples TRBV6-6 to TRBJ1-3; possible D gene TRBD1, 5 bases. Deletions cut 10 bases from V and 7 bases from J, with 8 bases between. Per the germline V gene, CDR1 is MNHNY and CDR2 is SVGAGI (reference sequence). The CDR3 covers 10 residues.

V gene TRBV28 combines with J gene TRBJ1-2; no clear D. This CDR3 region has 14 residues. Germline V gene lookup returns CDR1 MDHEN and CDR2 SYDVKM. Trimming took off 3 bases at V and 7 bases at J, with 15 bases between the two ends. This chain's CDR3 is CASSLGRRLGGYTF. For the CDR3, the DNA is TGTGCCAGCAGTTTGGGCAGGAGATTGGGTGGCTACACCTTC.

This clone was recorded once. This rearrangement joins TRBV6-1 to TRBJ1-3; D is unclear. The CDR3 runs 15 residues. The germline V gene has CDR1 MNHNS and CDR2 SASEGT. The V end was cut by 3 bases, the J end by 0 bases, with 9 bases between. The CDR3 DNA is TGTGCCAGCAGTGATTACGGTAGCTCTGGAAACACCATATATTTT. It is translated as CASSDYGSSGNTIYF.

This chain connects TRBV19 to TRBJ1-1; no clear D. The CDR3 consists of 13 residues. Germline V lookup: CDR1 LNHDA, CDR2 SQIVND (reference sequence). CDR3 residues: CASRGRLATEAFF. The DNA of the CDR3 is TGTGCAAGTCGGGGTCGTCTGGCCACTGAAGCTTTCTTT.

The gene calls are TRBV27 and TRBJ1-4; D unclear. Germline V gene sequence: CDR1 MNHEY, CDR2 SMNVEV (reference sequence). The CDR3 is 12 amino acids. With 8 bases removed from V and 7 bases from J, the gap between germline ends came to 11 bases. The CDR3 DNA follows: TGTGCCAGCGGAAAATGGAGTGAAAAACTGTTTTTT. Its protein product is CASGKWSEKLFF.

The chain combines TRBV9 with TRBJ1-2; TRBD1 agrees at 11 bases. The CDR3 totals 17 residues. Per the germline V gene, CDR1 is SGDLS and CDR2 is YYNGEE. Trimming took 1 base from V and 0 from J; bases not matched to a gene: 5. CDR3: CASSVRPGQGANYGYTF. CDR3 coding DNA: TGTGCCAGCAGCGTACGCCCGGGACAGGGGGCTAACTATGGCTACACCTTC.

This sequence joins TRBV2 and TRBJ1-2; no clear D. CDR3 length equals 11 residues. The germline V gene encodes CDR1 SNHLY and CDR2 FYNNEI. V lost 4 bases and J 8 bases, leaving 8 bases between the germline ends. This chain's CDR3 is CASSVVSGYTF. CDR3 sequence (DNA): TGTGCCAGCAGTGTTGTAAGCGGCTACACCTTC.

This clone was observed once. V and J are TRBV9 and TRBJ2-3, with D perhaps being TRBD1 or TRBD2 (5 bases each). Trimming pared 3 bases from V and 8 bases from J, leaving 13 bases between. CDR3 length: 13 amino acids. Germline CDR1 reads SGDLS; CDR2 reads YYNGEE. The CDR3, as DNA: TGTGCCAGCAGCGAGGGGACCCGCGGTACGCAGTATTTT. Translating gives CASSEGTRGTQYF.

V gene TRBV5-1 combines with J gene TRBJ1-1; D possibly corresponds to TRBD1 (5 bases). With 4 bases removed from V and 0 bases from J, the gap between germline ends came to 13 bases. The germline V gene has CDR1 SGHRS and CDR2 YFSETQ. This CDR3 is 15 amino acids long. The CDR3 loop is CASSTTGTVNTEAFF. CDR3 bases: TGCGCCAGCAGCACAACCGGGACGGTGAACACTGAAGCTTTCTTT.

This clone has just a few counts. The CDR3 DNA reads TGTGCCAGCAGTTTTTGGGGAGAAGCTTTCTTT. Residues: CASSFWGEAFF. The V call is TRBV12-3 or TRBV12-4, the J call TRBJ1-1, with unresolved D. Trimming left V 3 bases short and J 8 bases short, with 7 bases between. The CDR3 contains 11 residues.

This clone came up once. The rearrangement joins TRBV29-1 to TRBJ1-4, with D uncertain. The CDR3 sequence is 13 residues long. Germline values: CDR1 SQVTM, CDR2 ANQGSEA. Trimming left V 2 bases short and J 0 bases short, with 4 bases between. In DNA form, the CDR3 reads TGCAGCGTTGAATTGACAACTAATGAAAAACTGTTTTTT. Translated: CSVELTTNEKLFF. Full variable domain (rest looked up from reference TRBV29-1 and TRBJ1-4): SAVISQKPSRDICQRGTSLTIQCQVDSQVTMMFWYRQQPGQSLTLIATANQGSEATYESGFVIDKFPISRPNLTFSTLTVSNMSPEDSSIYLCSVELTTNEKLFFGSGTQLSVL.

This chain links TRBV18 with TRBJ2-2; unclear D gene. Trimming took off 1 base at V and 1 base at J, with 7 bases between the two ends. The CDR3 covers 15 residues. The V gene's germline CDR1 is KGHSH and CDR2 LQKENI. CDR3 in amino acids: CASSPQSRNTGELFF. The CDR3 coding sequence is TGTGCCAGCTCACCACAGAGCCGGAACACCGGGGAGCTGTTTTTT.

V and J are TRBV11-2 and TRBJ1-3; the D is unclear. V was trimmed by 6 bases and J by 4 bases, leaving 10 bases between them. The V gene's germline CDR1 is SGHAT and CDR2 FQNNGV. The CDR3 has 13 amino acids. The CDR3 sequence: CASSLAAGNTIYF. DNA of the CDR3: TGTGCCAGCAGTCTCGCCGCGGGAAACACCATATATTTT.

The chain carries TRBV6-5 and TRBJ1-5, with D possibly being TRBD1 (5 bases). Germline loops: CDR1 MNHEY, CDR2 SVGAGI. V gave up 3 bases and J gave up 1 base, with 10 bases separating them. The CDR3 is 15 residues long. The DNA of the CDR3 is TGTGCCAGCAGTTATGGGGCGATCAGCAATCAGCCCCAGCATTTT. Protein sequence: CASSYGAISNQPQHF.

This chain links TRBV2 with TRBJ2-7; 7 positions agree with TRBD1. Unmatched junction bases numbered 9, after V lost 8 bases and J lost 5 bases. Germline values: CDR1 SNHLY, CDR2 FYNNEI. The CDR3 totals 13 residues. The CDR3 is CASHRDSLNEQYF. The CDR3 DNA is TGTGCCAGCCACCGGGACAGTCTAAACGAGCAGTACTTC.